The clone carrying this T cell receptor beta chain has only one observation. Antigen unknown. One junction end does not reproduce the germline sequence, and a read error may be involved. The sample belongs to a study of cytomegalovirus exposure and HLA in healthy donors. The CDR3 has 14 amino acids. Germline lookup yields CDR1 SGHRS and CDR2 YFSETQ. PCR involved 60 Vbeta and 13 Jbeta primers. Method: immunoSEQ multiplex PCR; TCRdb's copy keeps in-frame clones and lacks some. The repertoire holds some 130,000 clones, with around 80% as singletons. Study-wide findings and caveats: TCR beta sequences numbering some 17,000 were associated with HLA alleles at 0.05 false discovery rate in a later analysis. With later analysis, a missense DCLRE1C variant became linked to TCR beta V- and J-gene trimming. It was reported that the classifier diagnosed cytomegalovirus status with high specificity and sensitivity in both the original and validation cohorts.

This TCR was recovered from a female donor in good health and CMV-seronegative. The V gene is TRBV5-1, the J gene TRBJ2-7; weak D call: TRBD2 (8 bases). What was sequenced was PBMCs. CDR3 nucleotides: TGTGCCAGCAGCGGGGGACAGTACTCCTACGAGCAGTACTTC. Translating gives CASSGGQYSYEQYF.